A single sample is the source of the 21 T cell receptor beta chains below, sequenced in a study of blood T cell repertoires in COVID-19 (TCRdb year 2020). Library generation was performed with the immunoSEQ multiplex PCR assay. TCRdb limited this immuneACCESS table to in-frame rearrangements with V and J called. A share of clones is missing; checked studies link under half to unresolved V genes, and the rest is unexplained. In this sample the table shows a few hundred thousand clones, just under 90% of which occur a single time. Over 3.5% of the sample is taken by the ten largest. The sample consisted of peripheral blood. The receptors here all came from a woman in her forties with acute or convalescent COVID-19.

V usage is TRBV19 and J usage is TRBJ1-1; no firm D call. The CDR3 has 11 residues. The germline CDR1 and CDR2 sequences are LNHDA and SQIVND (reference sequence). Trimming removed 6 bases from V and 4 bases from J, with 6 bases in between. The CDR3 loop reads CASRSLTEAFF. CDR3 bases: TGTGCCAGTAGATCCCTCACTGAAGCTTTCTTT. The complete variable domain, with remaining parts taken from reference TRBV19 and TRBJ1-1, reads DGGITQSPKYLFRKEGQNVTLSCEQNLNHDAMYWYRQDPGQGLRLIYYSQIVNDFQKGDIAEGYSVSREKKESFPLTVTSAQKNPTAFYLCASRSLTEAFFGQGTRLTVV.

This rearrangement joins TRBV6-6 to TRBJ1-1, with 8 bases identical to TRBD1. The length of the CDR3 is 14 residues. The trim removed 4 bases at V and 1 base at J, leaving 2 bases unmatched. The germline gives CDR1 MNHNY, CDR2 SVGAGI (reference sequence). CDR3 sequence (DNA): TGTGCCAGCAGTTTGACAGGGGAGAACACTGAAGCTTTCTTT. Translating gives CASSLTGENTEAFF.

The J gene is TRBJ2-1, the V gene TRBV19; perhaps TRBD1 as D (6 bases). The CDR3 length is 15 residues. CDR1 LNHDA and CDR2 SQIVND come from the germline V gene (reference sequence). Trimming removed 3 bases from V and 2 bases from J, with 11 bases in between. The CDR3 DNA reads TGTGCCAGTAGTATCGTACAGGGAACCTACAATGAGCAGTTCTTC. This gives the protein CASSIVQGTYNEQFF.

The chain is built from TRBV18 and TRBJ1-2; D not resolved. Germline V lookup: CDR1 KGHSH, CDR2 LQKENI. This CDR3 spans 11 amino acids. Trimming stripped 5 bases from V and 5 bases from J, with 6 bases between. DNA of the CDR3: TGTGCCAGCTCATCGGGATATGGCTACACCTTC. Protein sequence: CASSSGYGYTF.

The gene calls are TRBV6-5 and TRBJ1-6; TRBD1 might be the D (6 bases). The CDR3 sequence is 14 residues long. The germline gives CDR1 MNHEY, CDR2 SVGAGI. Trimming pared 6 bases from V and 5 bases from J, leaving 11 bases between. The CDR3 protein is CASRQGKDNSPLHF. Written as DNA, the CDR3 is TGTGCCAGCAGACAGGGAAAGGATAATTCACCCCTCCACTTT.

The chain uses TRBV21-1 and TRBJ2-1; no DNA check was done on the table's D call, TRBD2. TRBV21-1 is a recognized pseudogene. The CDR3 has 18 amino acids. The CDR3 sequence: CASGERGSGWFAVHEQFF. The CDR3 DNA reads TGTGCCAGCGGAGAACGGGGTTCTGGGTGGTTTGCTGTTCATGAGCAGTTCTTC.

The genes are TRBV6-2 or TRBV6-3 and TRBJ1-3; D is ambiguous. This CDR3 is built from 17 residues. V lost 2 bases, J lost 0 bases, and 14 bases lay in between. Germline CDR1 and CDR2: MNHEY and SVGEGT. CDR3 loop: CASSYGRILSSGNTIYF. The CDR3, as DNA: TGTGCCAGCAGTTACGGTCGCATCCTCAGCTCTGGAAACACCATATATTTT.

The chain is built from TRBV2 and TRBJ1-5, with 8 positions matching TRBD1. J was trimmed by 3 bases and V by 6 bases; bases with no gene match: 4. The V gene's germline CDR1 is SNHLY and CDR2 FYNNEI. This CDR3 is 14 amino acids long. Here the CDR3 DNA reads TGTGCCAGCAGCCGGGACAGGTACAATCAGCCCCAGCATTTT. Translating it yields CASSRDRYNQPQHF.

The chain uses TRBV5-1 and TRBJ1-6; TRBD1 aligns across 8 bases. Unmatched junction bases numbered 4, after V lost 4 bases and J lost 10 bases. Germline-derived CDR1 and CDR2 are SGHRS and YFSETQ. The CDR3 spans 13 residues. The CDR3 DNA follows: TGCGCCAGCAGCGCAGGGGGCGTATCACCCCTCCACTTT. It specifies CASSAGGVSPLHF.

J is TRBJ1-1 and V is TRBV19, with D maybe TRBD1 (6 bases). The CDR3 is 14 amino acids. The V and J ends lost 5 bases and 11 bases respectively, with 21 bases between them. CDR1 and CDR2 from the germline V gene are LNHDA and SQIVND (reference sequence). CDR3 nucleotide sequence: TGTGCCAGTAGTGCCCAAATAGGGACATCGACTGCTTTCTTT. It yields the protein CASSAQIGTSTAFF.

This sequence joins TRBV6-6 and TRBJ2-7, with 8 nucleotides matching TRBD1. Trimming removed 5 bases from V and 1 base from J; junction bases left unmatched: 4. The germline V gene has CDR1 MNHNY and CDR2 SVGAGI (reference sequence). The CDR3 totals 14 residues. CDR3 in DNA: TGTGCCAGCAGTCCCGGGACAGGTTCCTACGAGCAGTACGTC. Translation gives CASSPGTGSYEQYV.

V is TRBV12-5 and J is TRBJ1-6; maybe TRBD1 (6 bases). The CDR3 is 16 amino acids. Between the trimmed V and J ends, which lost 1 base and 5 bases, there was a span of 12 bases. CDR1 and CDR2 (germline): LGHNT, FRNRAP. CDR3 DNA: TGTGCTAGTGGTTTGGCACCGGGACAAAATAATTCACCCCTCCACTTT. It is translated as CASGLAPGQNNSPLHF.

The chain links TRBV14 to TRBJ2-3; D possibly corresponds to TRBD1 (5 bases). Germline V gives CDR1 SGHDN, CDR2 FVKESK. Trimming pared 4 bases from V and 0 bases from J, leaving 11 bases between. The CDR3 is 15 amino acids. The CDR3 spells CASSLQATSTDTQYF. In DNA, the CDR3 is TGTGCCAGCAGCCTACAGGCCACTAGCACAGATACGCAGTATTTT.

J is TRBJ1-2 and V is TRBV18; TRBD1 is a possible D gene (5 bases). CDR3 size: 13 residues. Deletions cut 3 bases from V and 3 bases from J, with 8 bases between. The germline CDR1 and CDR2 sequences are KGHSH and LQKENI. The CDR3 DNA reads TGTGCCAGCTCACCGGCACAGGACTATGGCTACACCTTC. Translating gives CASSPAQDYGYTF.

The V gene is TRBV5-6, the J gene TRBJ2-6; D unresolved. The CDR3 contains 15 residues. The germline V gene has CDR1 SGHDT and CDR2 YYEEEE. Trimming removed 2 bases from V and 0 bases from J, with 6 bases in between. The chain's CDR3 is CASSFPLSGANVLTF. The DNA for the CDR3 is TGTGCCAGCAGCTTCCCCCTCTCTGGGGCCAACGTCCTGACTTTC.

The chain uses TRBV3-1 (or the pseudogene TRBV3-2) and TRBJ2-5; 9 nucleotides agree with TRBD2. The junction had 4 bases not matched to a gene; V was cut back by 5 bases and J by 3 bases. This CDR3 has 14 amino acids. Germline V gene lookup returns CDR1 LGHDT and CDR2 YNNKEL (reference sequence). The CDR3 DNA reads TGTGCCAGCAGCTTGCGGACTAGCGAAGAGACCCAGTACTTC. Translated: CASSLRTSEETQYF.

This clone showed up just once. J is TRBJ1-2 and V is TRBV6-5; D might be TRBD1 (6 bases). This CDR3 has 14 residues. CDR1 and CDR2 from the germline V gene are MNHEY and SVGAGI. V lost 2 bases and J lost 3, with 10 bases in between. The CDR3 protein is CASSYADRYYGYTF. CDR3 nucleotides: TGTGCCAGCAGTTACGCGGACAGATACTATGGCTACACCTTC.

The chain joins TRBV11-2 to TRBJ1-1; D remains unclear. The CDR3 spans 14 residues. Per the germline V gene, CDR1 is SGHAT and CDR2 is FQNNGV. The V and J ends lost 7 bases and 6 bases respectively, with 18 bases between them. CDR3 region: CASTPFFSAAEAFF. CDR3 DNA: TGTGCCAGCACCCCTTTTTTTTCGGCGGCTGAAGCTTTCTTT.

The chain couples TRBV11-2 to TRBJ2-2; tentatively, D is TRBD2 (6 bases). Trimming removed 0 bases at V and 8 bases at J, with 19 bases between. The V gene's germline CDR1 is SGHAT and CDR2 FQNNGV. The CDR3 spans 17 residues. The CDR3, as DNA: TGTGCCAGCAGCTTAGAAGCCGGGACTGCTATACCTGGGGAGCTGTTTTTT. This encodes CASSLEAGTAIPGELFF. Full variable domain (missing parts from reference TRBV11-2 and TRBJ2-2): EAGVAQSPRYKIIEKRQSVAFWCNPISGHATLYWYQQILGQGPKLLIQFQNNGVVDDSQLPKDRFSAERLKGVDSTLKIQPAKLEDSAVYLCASSLEAGTAIPGELFFGEGSRLTVL.

For the CDR3, the DNA is TGTGCCACCAGCAGCCCCCAGGGATTCGGGAACACTGAAGCTTTCTTT. Translating gives CATSSPQGFGNTEAFF. The chain uses TRBV15 and TRBJ1-1; D is possibly TRBD1 (5 bases). The V and J ends lost 3 bases and 1 base respectively, with 15 bases between them. The CDR3 runs to 16 residues. Germline-derived CDR1 and CDR2 are LNHNV and YYDKDF (reference sequence).

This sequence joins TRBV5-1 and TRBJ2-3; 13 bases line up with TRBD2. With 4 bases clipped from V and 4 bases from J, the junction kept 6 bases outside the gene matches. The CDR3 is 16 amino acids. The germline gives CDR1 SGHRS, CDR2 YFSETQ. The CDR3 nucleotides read TGCGCCAGCAGCCCGGGGACTAGCGGGGTAGCAGATACGCAGTATTTT. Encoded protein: CASSPGTSGVADTQYF.